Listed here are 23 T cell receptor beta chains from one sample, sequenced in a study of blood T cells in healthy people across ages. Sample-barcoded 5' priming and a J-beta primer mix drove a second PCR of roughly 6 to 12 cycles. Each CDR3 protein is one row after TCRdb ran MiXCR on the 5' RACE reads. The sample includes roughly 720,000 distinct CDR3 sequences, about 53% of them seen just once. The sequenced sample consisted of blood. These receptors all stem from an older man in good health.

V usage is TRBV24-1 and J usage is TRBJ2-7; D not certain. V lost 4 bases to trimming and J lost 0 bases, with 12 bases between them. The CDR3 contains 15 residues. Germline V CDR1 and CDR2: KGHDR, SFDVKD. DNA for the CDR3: TGTGCCACCAGTGACCCCACCACGAGCTCCTACGAGCAGTACTTC. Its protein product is CATSDPTTSSYEQYF.

The CDR3 DNA follows: TGTGCCAGCAGCCCTCCGACTAGCGAGACCGAGCAGTACTTC. Encoded protein: CASSPPTSETEQYF. V and J are TRBV9 and TRBJ2-4; TRBD2 aligns across 8 bases. The end of the DNA is better explained by TRBJ2-7, so the J call may be wrong. The CDR3 has 14 residues. The germline V gene has CDR1 SGDLS and CDR2 YYNGEE.

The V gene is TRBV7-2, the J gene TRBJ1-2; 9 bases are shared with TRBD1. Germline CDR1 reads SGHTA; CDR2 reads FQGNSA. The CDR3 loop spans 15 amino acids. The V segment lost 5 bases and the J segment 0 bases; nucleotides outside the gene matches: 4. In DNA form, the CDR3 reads TGTGCCAGCAGCGACTACAGGGGGCCTAACTATGGCTACACCTTC. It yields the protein CASSDYRGPNYGYTF.

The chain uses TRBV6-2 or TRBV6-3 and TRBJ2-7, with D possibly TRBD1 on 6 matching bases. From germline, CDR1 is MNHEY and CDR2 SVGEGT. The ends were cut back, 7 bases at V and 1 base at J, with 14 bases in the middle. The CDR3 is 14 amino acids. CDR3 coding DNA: TGTGCCAGCATGGATGGGGGCTGGTCCTACGAGCAGTACTTC. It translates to CASMDGGWSYEQYF.

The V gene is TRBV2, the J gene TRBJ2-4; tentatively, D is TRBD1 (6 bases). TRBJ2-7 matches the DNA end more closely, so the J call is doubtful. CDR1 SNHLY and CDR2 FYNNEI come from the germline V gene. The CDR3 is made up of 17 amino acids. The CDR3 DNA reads TGTGCCAGCAGGGACGATAGGGGACACCTGAGTCCCTACGAGCAGTACTTC. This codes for CASRDDRGHLSPYEQYF.

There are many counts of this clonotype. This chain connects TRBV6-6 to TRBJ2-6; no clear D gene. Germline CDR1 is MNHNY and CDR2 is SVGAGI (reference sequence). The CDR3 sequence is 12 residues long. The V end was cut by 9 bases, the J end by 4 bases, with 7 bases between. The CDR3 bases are TGTGCCAGTTCACGGGGGGCCAACGTCCTGACTTTC. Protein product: CASSRGANVLTF.

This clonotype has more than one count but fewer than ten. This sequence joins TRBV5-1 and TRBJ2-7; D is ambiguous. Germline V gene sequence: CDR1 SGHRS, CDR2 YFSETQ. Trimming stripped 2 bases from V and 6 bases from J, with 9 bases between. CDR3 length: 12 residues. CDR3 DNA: TGCGCCAGCAGCTTTGGACCAACCGAGCAGTACTTC. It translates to CASSFGPTEQYF. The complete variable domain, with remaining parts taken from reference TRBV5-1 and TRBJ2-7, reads KAGVTQTPRYLIKTRGQQVTLSCSPISGHRSVSWYQQTPGQGLQFLFEYFSETQRNKGNFPGRFSGRQFSNSRSEMNVSTLELGDSALYLCASSFGPTEQYFGPGTRLTVT.

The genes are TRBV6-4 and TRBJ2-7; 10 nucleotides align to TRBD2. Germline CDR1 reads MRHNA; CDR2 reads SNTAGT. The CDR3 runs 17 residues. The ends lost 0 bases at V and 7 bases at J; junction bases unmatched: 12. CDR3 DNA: TGTGCCAGCAGTGACTCGGGACTAGCGATTTCCTACAATGAGCAGTACTTC. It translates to CASSDSGLAISYNEQYF.

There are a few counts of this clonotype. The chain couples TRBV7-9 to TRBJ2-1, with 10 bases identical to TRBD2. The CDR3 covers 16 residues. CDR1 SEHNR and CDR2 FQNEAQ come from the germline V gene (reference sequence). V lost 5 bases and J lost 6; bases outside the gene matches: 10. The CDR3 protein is CASSRDLAGEANEQFF. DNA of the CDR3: TGTGCCAGCAGCCGAGACCTAGCGGGAGAAGCCAATGAGCAGTTCTTC.

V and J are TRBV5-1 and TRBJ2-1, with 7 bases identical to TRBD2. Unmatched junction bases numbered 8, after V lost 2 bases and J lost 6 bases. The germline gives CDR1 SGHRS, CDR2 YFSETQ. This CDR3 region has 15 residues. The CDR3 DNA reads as TGCGCCAGCAGCTTACCCCGGGACTATATCAATGAGCAGTTCTTC. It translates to CASSLPRDYINEQFF. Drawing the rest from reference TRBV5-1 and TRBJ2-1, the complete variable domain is KAGVTQTPRYLIKTRGQQVTLSCSPISGHRSVSWYQQTPGQGLQFLFEYFSETQRNKGNFPGRFSGRQFSNSRSEMNVSTLELGDSALYLCASSLPRDYINEQFFGPGTRLTVL.

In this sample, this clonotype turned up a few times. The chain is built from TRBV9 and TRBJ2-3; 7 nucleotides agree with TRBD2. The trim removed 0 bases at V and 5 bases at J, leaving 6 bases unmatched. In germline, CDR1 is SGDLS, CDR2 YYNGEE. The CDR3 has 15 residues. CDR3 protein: CASSVVASGGDTQYF. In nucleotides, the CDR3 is TGTGCCAGCAGCGTAGTGGCTAGCGGAGGAGATACGCAGTATTTT.

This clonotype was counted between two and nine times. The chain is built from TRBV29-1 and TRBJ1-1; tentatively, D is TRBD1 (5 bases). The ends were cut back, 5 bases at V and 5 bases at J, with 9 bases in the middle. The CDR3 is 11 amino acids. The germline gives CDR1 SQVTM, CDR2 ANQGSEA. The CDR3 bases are TGCAGCGTTTCCTGGGGGACTGAAGCTTTCTTT. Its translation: CSVSWGTEAFF.

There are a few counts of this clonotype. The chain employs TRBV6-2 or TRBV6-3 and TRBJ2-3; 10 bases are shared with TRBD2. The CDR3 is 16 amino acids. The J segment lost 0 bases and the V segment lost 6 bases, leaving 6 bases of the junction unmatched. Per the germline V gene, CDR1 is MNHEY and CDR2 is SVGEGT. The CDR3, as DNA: TGTGCCAGCAGGCGACTAGCGGGCTTAAGCACAGATACGCAGTATTTT. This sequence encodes CASRRLAGLSTDTQYF.

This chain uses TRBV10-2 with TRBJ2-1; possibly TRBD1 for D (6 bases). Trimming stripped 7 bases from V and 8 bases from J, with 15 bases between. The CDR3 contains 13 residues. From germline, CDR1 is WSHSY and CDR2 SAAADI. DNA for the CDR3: TGCGCCAGCACCGATCGGGCAGGGGATGAGCAGTTCTTC. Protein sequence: CASTDRAGDEQFF.

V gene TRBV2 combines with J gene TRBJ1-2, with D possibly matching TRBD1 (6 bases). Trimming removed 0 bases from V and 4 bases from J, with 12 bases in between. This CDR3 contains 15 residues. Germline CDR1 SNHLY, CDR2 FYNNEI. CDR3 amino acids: CASSEAGRGRYGYTF. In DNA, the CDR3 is TGTGCCAGCAGTGAAGCCGGCAGGGGACGCTATGGCTACACCTTC. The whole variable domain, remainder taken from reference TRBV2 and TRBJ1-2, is EPEVTQTPSHQVTQMGQEVILRCVPISNHLYFYWYRQILGQKVEFLVSFYNNEISEKSEIFDDQFSVERPDGSNFTLKIRSTKLEDSAMYFCASSEAGRGRYGYTFGSGTRLTVV.

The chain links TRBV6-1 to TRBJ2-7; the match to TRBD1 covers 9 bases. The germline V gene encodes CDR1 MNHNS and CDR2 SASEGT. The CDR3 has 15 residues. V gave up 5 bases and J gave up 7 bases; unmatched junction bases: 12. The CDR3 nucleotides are TGTGCCAGCAGTTCCTCCGGGACAGGGAGAAGGGAGCAGTACTTC. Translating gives CASSSSGTGRREQYF.

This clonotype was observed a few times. The CDR3: CASSYHRVGDLNSPLHF. The CDR3 nucleotides read TGTGCCAGCAGTTACCACCGTGTAGGGGACCTTAATTCACCCCTCCACTTT. The rearrangement joins TRBV6-5 to TRBJ1-6, with D possibly matching TRBD1 (5 bases). V lost 2 bases, J lost 6 bases, and 17 bases lay in between. Germline V gives CDR1 MNHEY, CDR2 SVGAGI. CDR3 length: 17 residues.

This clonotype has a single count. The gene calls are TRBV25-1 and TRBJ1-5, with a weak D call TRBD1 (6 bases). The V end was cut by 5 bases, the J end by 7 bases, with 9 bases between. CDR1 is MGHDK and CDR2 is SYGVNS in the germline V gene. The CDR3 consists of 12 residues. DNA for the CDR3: TGTGCCAGCAGTCCAGGGGAACAGCCCCAGCATTTT. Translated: CASSPGEQPQHF.

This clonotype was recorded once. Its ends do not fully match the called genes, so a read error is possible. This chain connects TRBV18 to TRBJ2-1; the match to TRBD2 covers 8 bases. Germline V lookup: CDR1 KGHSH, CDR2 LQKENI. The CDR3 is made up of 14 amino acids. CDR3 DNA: TGTGCAAGCTCAGCGGGGGCGCGTCAGGATGAGCAGTTCTTC. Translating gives CASSAGARQDEQFF.

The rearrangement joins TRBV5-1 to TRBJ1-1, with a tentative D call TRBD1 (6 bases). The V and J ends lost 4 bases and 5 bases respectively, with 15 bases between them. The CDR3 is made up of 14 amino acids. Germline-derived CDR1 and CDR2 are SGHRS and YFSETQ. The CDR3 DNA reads TGCGCCAGCAGCAAACAGGGAGTGGGAACTGAAGCTTTCTTT. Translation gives CASSKQGVGTEAFF.

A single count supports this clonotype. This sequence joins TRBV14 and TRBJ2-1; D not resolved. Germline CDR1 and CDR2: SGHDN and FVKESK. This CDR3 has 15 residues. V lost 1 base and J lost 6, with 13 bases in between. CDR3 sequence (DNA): TGTGCCAGCAGCCAAGTAGGACCAGCGATCAATGAGCAGTTCTTC. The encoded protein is CASSQVGPAINEQFF.

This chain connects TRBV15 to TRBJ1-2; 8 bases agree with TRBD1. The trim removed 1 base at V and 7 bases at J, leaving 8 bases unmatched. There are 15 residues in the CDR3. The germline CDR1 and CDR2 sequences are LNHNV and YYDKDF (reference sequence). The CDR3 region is CATSRGQGINRGYTF. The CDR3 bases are TGTGCCACCAGCAGAGGACAGGGGATAAATCGTGGCTACACCTTC.

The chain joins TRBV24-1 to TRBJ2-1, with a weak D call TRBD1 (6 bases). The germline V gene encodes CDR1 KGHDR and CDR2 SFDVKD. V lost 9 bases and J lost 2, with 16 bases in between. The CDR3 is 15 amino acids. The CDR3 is CATQQGPNTYNEQFF. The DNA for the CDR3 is TGTGCCACCCAGCAGGGGCCAAACACCTACAATGAGCAGTTCTTC.